This TCR beta chain comes out of a study of blood T cell repertoires in COVID-19. On the study more broadly: Whether acute or convalescent, the COVID-19 samples came from the United States, Italy and Spain. The analysed material was cDNA or gDNA that came from T cells, B-cell-depleted T cells, or PBMCs.

The CDR3 is made up of 14 amino acids. With 0 bases removed from V and 5 bases from J, the gap between germline ends came to 10 bases. CDR1 is LGHDT, CDR2 YNNKEL, per germline (reference sequence). Study processing details: Nucleated cell number was recorded as an estimate derived from reference gene primer amplification. The repertoire was sequenced with immunoSEQ multiplex PCR; TCRdb's copy has only in-frame clones and lacks some. That table furnishes V, J and clone size, whereas the DNA furnished D and trimming. The sample has more than 60,000 clones; approximately 85% are singletons. The sample comprised peripheral blood. The clonotype was recovered from a human donor in a cohort sampled during active COVID-19. V is TRBV3-1 (or the pseudogene TRBV3-2) and J is TRBJ1-2; perhaps TRBD1 as D (5 bases). The CDR3 here is CASSQDMTEYGYTF. CDR3 sequence (DNA): TGTGCCAGCAGCCAAGATATGACAGAGTATGGCTACACCTTC.